This T cell receptor (beta chain) was recorded in a study of CD8 T cells in ankylosing spondylitis. The study, taken as a whole, reports: A CD8+ phenotype characterized the disease-linked clones, which were relatively rare in peripheral blood. Matched ankylosing spondylitis synovial fluid reportedly contained a significantly enriched population of disease-linked clones. Blood from ankylosing spondylitis patients appeared to carry a characteristic roughly 8-variant TCR beta motif.

Making the TCR beta libraries involved quantitative 5'-RACE with molecular barcodes. TCRdb re-derived calls from the 5' RACE reads in MiXCR, one entry per CDR3 protein. This sample has some 450,000 distinct CDR3 sequences, with 17% found just once. Of note for this clonotype: The antigen is undetermined.

CDR3 size: 16 residues. Germline loops: CDR1 SGHDT, CDR2 YYEEEE. V shed 2 bases and J shed 7 bases, with 18 bases lying between them. This rearrangement joins TRBV5-6 to TRBJ1-4; D ambiguous. Sequenced material: blood, either unsorted or a sorted T cell fraction (not recorded which). The receptor was isolated from a male donor with ankylosing spondylitis. For the CDR3, the DNA is TGTGCCAGCAGCTTTCGGGCCTCCGCTGGAGCTGAAAAACTGTTTTTT. Translation: CASSFRASAGAEKLFF.